This entry features one T cell receptor (beta chain) sequence. There is no known antigen for this receptor. One base away there is no much larger clone; base qualities are not given. This entry comes from a study of blood T cell repertoires in COVID-19 (dated by TCRdb to between 2020 and 2021). For the wider study: The collaborator samples originated in the United States, Italy and Spain and spanned the acute and convalescent phases of COVID-19. The prospective study material was composed of cDNA or gDNA derived from T cells, B-cell-depleted T cells, or PBMCs. The dataset comprised deeply sampled blood TCRbeta repertoires from subjects exposed to, actively infected with, or recovered from COVID-19. The repertoires were made available in a free public database intended to serve as a resource for research on the immune response to SARS-CoV-2. The samples were drawn from the first 160 participants of the ongoing ImmuneRACE study and from about 1,200 subjects provided by 6 global collaborators. Nearly every sample came with metadata listing a de-identified subject ID, COVID-19 status, age in years and sex. Where available, HLA class I and class II types were obtained from metadata supplied by the sample provider rather than from assay-based typing.

The immunoSEQ Assay, a bias-controlled multiplex PCR, was used to amplify TCRbeta CDR3 regions from genomic DNA. Per the original workflow: Within the assay, amplification of reference gene primers was used to estimate how many nucleated cells each sample contained. To quantify the absolute abundance of each unique TCRbeta CDR3 rearrangement, sequence reads were collapsed and filtered. For each sample, productive Simpson clonality was calculated as the square root of Simpson's diversity index over productive rearrangements. TCRdb holds this immuneACCESS table with in-frame rearrangements only. Some clones are missing; in checked studies, unresolved V genes explain under half, and the rest has no known cause. From that table come the V and J calls and clone size; the DNA was used to work out D and trimming. In this sample the table shows some 70,000 clones, 76% of which occur a single time. The ten biggest clones cover just under 15% of the sample.

General findings and caveats noted by the study authors: The amount of clinical and demographic metadata varied by source and participant and was provided uncurated.

At one collaborating source in Seattle, patients were enrolled during active infection and were followed longitudinally through the course of disease. Collaborating institutions collected whole blood in K2EDTA tubes following their own protocols. For TCRbeta analysis, collaborators shipped samples in one of three forms: frozen whole blood, isolated PBMCs, or DNA extracted from either of those sample types. Trimming leaves V shorter by 6 bases and J shorter by 5 bases, with the junction holding 4 bases beyond the gene matches. From the cysteine up to the phenylalanine, the CDR3 has a length of 12 residues. The read is trimmed to its CDR3 DNA, 36 bases read in frame from base 1. CDR1 SQVTM and CDR2 ANQGSEA were looked up in the germline V gene.

Sequencing was done on a sample of peripheral blood. This receptor was identified in a man in his 60s with COVID-19, enrolled during active disease. The V gene is TRBV29-1 and the J gene is TRBJ1-5; 7 bases in the junction line up with TRBD1. The sequenced DNA: TGCAGCGTCGCTGACAGGGATCAGCCCCAGCATTTT. It codes for CSVADRDQPQHF.